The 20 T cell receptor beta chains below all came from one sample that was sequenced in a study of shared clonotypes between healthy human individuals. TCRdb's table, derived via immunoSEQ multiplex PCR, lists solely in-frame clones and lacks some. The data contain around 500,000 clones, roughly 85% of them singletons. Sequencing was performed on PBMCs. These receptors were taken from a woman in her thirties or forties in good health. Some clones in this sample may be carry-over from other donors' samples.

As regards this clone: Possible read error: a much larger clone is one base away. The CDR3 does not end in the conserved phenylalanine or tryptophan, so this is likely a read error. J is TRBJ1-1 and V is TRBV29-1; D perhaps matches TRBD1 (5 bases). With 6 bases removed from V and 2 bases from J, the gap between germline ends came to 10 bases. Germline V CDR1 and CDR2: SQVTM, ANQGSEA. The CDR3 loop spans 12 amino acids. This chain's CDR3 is CSVGDSNTEAFL. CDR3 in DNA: TGCAGCGTCGGTGACAGTAACACTGAAGCTTTCCTT.

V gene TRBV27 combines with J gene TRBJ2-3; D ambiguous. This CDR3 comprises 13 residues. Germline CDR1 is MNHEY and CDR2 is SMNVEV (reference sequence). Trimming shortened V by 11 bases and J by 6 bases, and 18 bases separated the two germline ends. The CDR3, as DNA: TGTGCCGCCAGTGGACGGCAAGGTGATACGCAGTATTTT. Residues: CAASGRQGDTQYF.

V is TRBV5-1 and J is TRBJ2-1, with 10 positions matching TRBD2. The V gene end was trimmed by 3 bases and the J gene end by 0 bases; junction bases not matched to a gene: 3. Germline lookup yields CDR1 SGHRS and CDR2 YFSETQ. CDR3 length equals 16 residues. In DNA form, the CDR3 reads TGCGCCAGCAGCTCGACTAGCGGGTACTCCTACAATGAGCAGTTCTTC. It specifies CASSSTSGYSYNEQFF.

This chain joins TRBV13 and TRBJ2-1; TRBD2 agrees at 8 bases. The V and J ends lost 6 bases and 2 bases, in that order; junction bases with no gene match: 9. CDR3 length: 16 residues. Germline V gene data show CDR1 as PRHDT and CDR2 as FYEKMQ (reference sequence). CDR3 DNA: TGTGCCAGCAGTAATGAGGCGGGAGGAACCTACAATGAGCAGTTCTTC. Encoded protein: CASSNEAGGTYNEQFF.

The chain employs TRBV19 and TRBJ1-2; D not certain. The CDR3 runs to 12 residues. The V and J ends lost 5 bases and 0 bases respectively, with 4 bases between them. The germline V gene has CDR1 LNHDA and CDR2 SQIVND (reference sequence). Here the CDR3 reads CASSQANYGYTF. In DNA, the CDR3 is TGTGCCAGTAGTCAGGCTAACTATGGCTACACCTTC.

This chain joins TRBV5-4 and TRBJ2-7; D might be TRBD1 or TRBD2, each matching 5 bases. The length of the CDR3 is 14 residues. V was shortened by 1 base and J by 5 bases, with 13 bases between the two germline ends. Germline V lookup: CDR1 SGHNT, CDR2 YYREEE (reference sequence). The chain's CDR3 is CASSLPRESHEQYF. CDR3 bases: TGTGCCAGCAGCTTGCCCAGGGAGTCCCACGAGCAGTACTTC.

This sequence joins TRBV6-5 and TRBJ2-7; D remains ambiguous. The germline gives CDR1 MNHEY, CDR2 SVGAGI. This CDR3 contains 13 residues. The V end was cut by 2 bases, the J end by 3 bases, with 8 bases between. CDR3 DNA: TGTGCCAGCAGTTACGGACCGCACTACGAGCAGTACTTC. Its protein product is CASSYGPHYEQYF.

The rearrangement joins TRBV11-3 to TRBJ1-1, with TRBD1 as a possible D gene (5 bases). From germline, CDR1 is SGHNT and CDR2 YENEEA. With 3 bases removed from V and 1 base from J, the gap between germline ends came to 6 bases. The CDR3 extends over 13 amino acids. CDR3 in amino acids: CASSLQGNTEAFF. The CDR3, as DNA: TGTGCCAGCAGCTTGCAGGGGAACACTGAAGCTTTCTTT.

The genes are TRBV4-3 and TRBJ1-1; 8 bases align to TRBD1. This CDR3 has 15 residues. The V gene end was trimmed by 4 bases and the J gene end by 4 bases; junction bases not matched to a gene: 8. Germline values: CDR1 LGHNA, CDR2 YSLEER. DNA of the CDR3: TGCGCCAGCAGCCTTCTATATGACAGGGGCACTGAAGCTTTCTTT. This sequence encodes CASSLLYDRGTEAFF.

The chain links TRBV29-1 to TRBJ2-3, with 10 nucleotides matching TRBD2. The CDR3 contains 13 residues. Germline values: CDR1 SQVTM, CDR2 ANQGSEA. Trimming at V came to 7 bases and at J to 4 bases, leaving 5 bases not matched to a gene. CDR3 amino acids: CSGLAGVADTQYF. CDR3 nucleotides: TGCAGCGGGCTAGCGGGAGTTGCAGATACGCAGTATTTT.

CDR3 DNA: TGTGCCAGCAGTGCCGGTTGGGAAAGGTACGAGCAGTACTTC. Its protein product is CASSAGWERYEQYF. The chain employs TRBV28 and TRBJ2-7, with unresolved D. CDR1 and CDR2 (germline): MDHEN, SYDVKM. The V end lost 5 bases, the J end lost 4 bases, and 15 bases lay between the germline ends. There are 14 residues in the CDR3.

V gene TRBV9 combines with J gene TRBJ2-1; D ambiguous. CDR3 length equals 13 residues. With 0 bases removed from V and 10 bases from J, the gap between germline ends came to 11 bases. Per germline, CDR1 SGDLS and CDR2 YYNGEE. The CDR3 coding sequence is TGTGCCAGCAGCGTAGAGGCCCTTCGGGAGCAGTTCTTC. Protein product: CASSVEALREQFF.

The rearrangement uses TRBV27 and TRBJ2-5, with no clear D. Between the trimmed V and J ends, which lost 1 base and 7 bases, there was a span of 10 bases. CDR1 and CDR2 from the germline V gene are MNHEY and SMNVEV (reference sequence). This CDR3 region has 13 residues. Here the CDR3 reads CASSLYRSGTQYF. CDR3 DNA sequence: TGTGCCAGCAGTTTATACAGAAGTGGGACCCAGTACTTC.

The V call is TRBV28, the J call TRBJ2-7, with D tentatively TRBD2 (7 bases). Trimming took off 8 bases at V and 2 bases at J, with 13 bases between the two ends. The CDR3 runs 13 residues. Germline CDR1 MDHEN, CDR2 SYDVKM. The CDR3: CASGRGGTYEQYF. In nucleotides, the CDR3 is TGTGCCAGCGGGAGGGGGGGGACCTACGAGCAGTACTTC.

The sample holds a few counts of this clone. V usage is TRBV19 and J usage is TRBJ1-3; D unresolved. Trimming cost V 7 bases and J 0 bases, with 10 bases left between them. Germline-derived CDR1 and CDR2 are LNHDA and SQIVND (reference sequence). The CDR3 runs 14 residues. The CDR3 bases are TGTGCCAGTAAGGACGGGAACTCTGGAAACACCATATATTTT. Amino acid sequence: CASKDGNSGNTIYF.

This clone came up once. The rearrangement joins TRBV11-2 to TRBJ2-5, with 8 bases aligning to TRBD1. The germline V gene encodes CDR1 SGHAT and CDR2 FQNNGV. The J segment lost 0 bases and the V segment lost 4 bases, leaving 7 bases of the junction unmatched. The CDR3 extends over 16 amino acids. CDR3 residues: CASSSRTGSYQETQYF. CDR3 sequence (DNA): TGTGCCAGCAGCTCCCGGACAGGGAGCTACCAAGAGACCCAGTACTTC.

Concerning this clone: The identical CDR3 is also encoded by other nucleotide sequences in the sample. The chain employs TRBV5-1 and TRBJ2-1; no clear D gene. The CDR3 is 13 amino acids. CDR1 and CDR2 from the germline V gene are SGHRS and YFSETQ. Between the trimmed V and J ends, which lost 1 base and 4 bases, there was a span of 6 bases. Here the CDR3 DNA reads TGCGCCAGCAGCTTGTACGGATACAATGAGCAGTTCTTC. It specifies CASSLYGYNEQFF.

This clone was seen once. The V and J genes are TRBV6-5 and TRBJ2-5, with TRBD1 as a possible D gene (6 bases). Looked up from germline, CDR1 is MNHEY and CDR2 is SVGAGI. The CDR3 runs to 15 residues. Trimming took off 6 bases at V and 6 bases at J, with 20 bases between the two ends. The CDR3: CASSPNRDRPQTQYF. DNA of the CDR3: TGTGCCAGCAGCCCCAACAGGGACCGACCTCAGACCCAGTACTTC.

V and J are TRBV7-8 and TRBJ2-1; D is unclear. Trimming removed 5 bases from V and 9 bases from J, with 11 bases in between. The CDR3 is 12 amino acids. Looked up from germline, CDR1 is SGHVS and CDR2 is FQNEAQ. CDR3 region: CASSLLGREQFF. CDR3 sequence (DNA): TGTGCCAGCAGCCTCCTTGGCCGTGAGCAGTTCTTC.

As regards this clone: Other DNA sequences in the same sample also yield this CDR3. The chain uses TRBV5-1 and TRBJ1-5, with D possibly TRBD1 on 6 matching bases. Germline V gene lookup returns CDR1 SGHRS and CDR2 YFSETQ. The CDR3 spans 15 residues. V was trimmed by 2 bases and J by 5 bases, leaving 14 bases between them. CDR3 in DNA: TGCGCCAGCAGCTTAGGACAGTCAGGGGATCAGCCCCAGCATTTT. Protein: CASSLGQSGDQPQHF.